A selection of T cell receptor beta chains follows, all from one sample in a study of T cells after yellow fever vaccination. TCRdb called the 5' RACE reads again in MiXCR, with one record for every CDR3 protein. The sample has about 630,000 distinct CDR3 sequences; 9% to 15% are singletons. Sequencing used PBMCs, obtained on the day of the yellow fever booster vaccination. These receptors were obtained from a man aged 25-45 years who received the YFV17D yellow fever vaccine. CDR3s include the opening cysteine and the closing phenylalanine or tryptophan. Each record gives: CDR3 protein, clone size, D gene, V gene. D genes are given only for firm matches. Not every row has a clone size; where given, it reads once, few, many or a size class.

CDR3aa: CASTNRVNTEAFF; abundance: NA; d_gene: NA; v_gene: TRBV6-1
CDR3aa: CASTFGLTDTQYF; abundance: NA; d_gene: NA; v_gene: TRBV2
CDR3aa: CASSTRDSNTEAFF; abundance: NA; d_gene: TRBD1; v_gene: TRBV5-1
CDR3aa: CSARTRSSYNEQFF; abundance: NA; d_gene: NA; v_gene: TRBV20-1
CDR3aa: CASSRDRPPDTQYF; abundance: few; d_gene: TRBD1; v_gene: TRBV12-3/TRBV12-4
CDR3aa: CASSIQQGRTDTQYF; abundance: few; d_gene: NA; v_gene: TRBV19
CDR3aa: CAWSGGQSSYNEQFF; abundance: NA; d_gene: TRBD1; v_gene: TRBV30
CDR3aa: CSVTRLAGGGEQYF; abundance: few; d_gene: TRBD2; v_gene: TRBV29-1
CDR3aa: CASSQTAGDRYNEQFF; abundance: NA; d_gene: NA; v_gene: TRBV7-2
CDR3aa: CASSLATLAGNEQFF; abundance: few; d_gene: NA; v_gene: TRBV7-2
CDR3aa: CATPRLAGDVNNEQFF; abundance: many; d_gene: TRBD2; v_gene: TRBV24-1
CDR3aa: CASSTQSGRHNNEQFF; abundance: many; d_gene: TRBD2; v_gene: TRBV7-9
CDR3aa: CASSSVPGARNNEQFF; abundance: NA; d_gene: NA; v_gene: TRBV5-1
CDR3aa: CASSLGHRVHTGELFF; abundance: few; d_gene: NA; v_gene: TRBV5-5
CDR3aa: CASSQLTGATGELFF; abundance: NA; d_gene: TRBD1; v_gene: TRBV4-2
CDR3aa: CASSLLGTSDYGYTF; abundance: NA; d_gene: NA; v_gene: TRBV7-2
CDR3aa: CAGMGRSLNEQFF; abundance: NA; d_gene: NA; v_gene: TRBV7-8
CDR3aa: CASNIGAGTSYEQYF; abundance: NA; d_gene: NA; v_gene: TRBV19
CDR3aa: CSASRAGQGETQYF; abundance: NA; d_gene: NA; v_gene: TRBV20-1
CDR3aa: CASSYERTSVNTGELFF; abundance: NA; d_gene: TRBD2; v_gene: TRBV6-2/TRBV6-3
CDR3aa: CASSQDGGIRETQYF; abundance: NA; d_gene: NA; v_gene: TRBV3-1
CDR3aa: CASSPLAGGPSGELFF; abundance: NA; d_gene: TRBD2; v_gene: TRBV6-4
CDR3aa: CAWSYSSTTEAFF; abundance: NA; d_gene: NA; v_gene: TRBV30
CDR3aa: CASSYSSGGLSYEQYF; abundance: NA; d_gene: TRBD2; v_gene: TRBV6-5
CDR3aa: CASSSFDRNTEAFF; abundance: few; d_gene: NA; v_gene: TRBV7-8
CDR3aa: CASSSRDRGRGTQYF; abundance: few; d_gene: TRBD1; v_gene: TRBV6-5
CDR3aa: CSVALRHEQYF; abundance: NA; d_gene: NA; v_gene: TRBV29-1
CDR3aa: CASSLDRGGLENYGYTF; abundance: few; d_gene: NA; v_gene: TRBV7-9
CDR3aa: CASSGGGPYEQYF; abundance: many; d_gene: NA; v_gene: TRBV7-2
CDR3aa: CASEVGLPGDTQYF; abundance: many; d_gene: NA; v_gene: TRBV25-1
CDR3aa: CARGQGASGANVLTF; abundance: few; d_gene: TRBD1; v_gene: TRBV6-1
CDR3aa: CASSLAASLALTDTQYF; abundance: NA; d_gene: TRBD2; v_gene: TRBV5-5
CDR3aa: CAWSKLKRDSSYEQYF; abundance: NA; d_gene: TRBD2; v_gene: TRBV30
CDR3aa: CASSRSSGFLRYQETQYF; abundance: few; d_gene: TRBD2; v_gene: TRBV11-2
CDR3aa: CASSESVRSYNEQFF; abundance: few; d_gene: NA; v_gene: TRBV6-4
CDR3aa: CASSFGTGGETQYF; abundance: few; d_gene: TRBD1; v_gene: TRBV7-9
CDR3aa: CSARIGHMNTEAFF; abundance: few; d_gene: NA; v_gene: TRBV20-1
CDR3aa: CASSDSVVPYEQYF; abundance: NA; d_gene: NA; v_gene: TRBV10-1
CDR3aa: CASPYTRTFYEQYF; abundance: NA; d_gene: NA; v_gene: TRBV12-3/TRBV12-4
CDR3aa: CASSFPSAPGGEQFF; abundance: NA; d_gene: NA; v_gene: TRBV5-1